The 30 T cell receptor beta chains below were found in one sample sequenced in a study of breast tumors, draining lymph nodes, adjacent tissues. Samples came from axillary lymph nodes draining the breast cancer. Each CDR3 protein is one row after TCRdb ran MiXCR on the multiplex PCR reads. The top ten hold around 4.1% of the sample, which has 150,000 to 200,000 distinct CDR3 sequences, around a third seen once. The specimen was axillary lymph node tissue. These receptors were collected from a female donor with breast cancer. Some clones in this sample may be carry-over from other donors' samples.

This clonotype was observed many times. The chain joins TRBV7-3 to TRBJ2-3; no reliable D call. The CDR3 contains 13 residues. V lost 5 bases and J 3 bases, leaving 9 bases between the germline ends. Germline values: CDR1 SGHTA, CDR2 FQGTGA. CDR3 sequence (DNA): TGTGCCAGCAGCCCCCGGGTTACAGATACGCAGTATTTT. It translates to CASSPRVTDTQYF. The variable domain in full, completed from reference TRBV7-3 and TRBJ2-3, reads GAGVSQTPSNKVTEKGKYVELRCDPISGHTALYWYRQSLGQGPEFLIYFQGTGAADDSGLPNDRFFAVRPEGSVSTLKIQRTERGDSAVYLCASSPRVTDTQYFGPGTRLTVL.

This clonotype was seen repeatedly, ten times or more. The CDR3 DNA sequence: TGTGCCAGCAGCCTACCCCGCATAGCGGGAGGGCCTTCCTCAGATACGCAGTATTTT. Its translation: CASSLPRIAGGPSSDTQYF. The chain recombines TRBV7-9 with TRBJ2-3; 11 bases match TRBD2. Germline V lookup: CDR1 SEHNR, CDR2 FQNEAQ (reference sequence). This CDR3 region has 19 residues. V was pared by 5 bases and J by 4 bases, with 17 bases of the junction left unmatched. The full variable domain, completed using reference TRBV7-9 and TRBJ2-3, is DTGVSQNPRHKITKRGQNVTFRCDPISEHNRLYWYRQTLGQGPEFLTYFQNEAQLEKSRLLSDRFSAERPKGSFSTLEIQRTEQGDSAMYLCASSLPRIAGGPSSDTQYFGPGTRLTVL.

This clonotype was counted at least ten times. The chain combines TRBV2 with TRBJ2-3; D is ambiguous. V lost 5 bases, J lost 4 bases, and 19 bases lay in between. The CDR3 spans 16 residues. CDR1 and CDR2 from the germline V gene are SNHLY and FYNNEI. Written as DNA, the CDR3 is TGTGCCAGCAGTACTCCCAGCACCAGACCCCCAGATACGCAGTATTTT. Protein product: CASSTPSTRPPDTQYF.

Turning to this clonotype: One end of the junction fails to match germline, which may point to a read error. This rearrangement joins TRBV18 to TRBJ2-5, with D possibly being TRBD1 or TRBD2 (5 bases each). CDR3 length: 14 amino acids. CDR1 and CDR2 (germline): KGHSH, LQKENI. CDR3 sequence reads: CASPPGRAEETQYF. CDR3 DNA: TGTGCCAGCCCACCGGGACGGGCCGAAGAGACCCAGTACTTC.

At least ten counts were recorded for this clonotype. The chain has TRBV7-8 and TRBJ1-2; tentative D call: TRBD1 (5 bases). Per the germline V gene, CDR1 is SGHVS and CDR2 is FQNEAQ. Trimming shortened V by 0 bases and J by 5 bases, and 10 bases separated the two germline ends. The CDR3 totals 14 residues. The CDR3, as DNA: TGTGCCAGCAGCTTAGCGAAAGGGGTTTATGGCTACACCTTC. Translation gives CASSLAKGVYGYTF.

This clonotype has a single count. The genes are TRBV19 and TRBJ1-6; unclear D gene. V lost 4 bases and J lost 2, with 15 bases in between. Germline V gives CDR1 LNHDA, CDR2 SQIVND (reference sequence). The CDR3 consists of 17 residues. CDR3 bases: TGTGCCAGTAGTAACGGAAGGCGAGCCACCTATAATTCACCCCTCCACTTT. It translates to CASSNGRRATYNSPLHF.

Of note for this clonotype: Just one base apart from a much larger clone, this may be a read error. The chain links TRBV6-6 to TRBJ2-7; no clear D gene. Looked up from germline, CDR1 is MNHNY and CDR2 is SVGAGI (reference sequence). This CDR3 contains 15 residues. The ends were cut back, 6 bases at V and 0 bases at J, with 15 bases in the middle. The CDR3 nucleotides read TGTGCCAGCAGCCTCGGAAGGGCAAGCTCCTACGAGCAGTACTTC. Protein: CASSLGRASSYEQYF.

Comment on this clonotype: One junction end disagrees with the germline gene, perhaps due to a read error. The chain couples TRBV7-7 to TRBJ1-1, with D uncertain. Looked up from germline, CDR1 is SSHAT and CDR2 is FNYEAQ (reference sequence). This CDR3 region has 13 residues. As DNA, the CDR3 is TGTGCTAGCAGCAGACGGTGGAACACTGAAGCTTTCTTT. Its protein is CASSRRWNTEAFF.

This chain connects TRBV9 to TRBJ2-2, with D maybe TRBD2 (7 bases). Per germline, CDR1 SGDLS and CDR2 YYNGEE. The V end was cut by 0 bases, the J end by 1 base, with 10 bases between. This CDR3 is built from 16 residues. Written as DNA, the CDR3 is TGTGCCAGCAGCGTAGAGGGGGGGATGAACACCGGGGAGCTGTTTTTT. It yields the protein CASSVEGGMNTGELFF.

This clonotype was found many times. The chain has TRBV7-8 and TRBJ1-2; 10 positions agree with TRBD1. After removal of 0 bases from V and 8 bases from J, the junction contained 6 bases not matched to a gene. Germline V gene sequence: CDR1 SGHVS, CDR2 FQNEAQ. This CDR3 contains 15 residues. The CDR3 nucleotides read TGTGCCAGCAGCTTAGCCCCCGGGACAGGGGACGGCTACACCTTC. Residues: CASSLAPGTGDGYTF.

The V and J genes are TRBV2 and TRBJ2-3, with 13 bases matching TRBD2. After removal of 8 bases from V and 6 bases from J, the junction contained 11 bases not matched to a gene. The germline gives CDR1 SNHLY, CDR2 FYNNEI. The CDR3 consists of 16 residues. This CDR3 reads CASGCKLAGGRDTQYF. The CDR3 bases are TGTGCCAGCGGGTGTAAACTAGCGGGAGGGCGCGATACGCAGTATTTT.

The chain is built from TRBV9 and TRBJ2-7; TRBD1 matches 7 bases. CDR3 size: 15 residues. Germline V gives CDR1 SGDLS, CDR2 YYNGEE. With 2 bases clipped from V and 3 bases from J, the junction kept 8 bases outside the gene matches. CDR3 DNA sequence: TGTGCCAGCAGCGTTGGGACAGCAAGTAACTACGAGCAGTACTTC. The encoded protein is CASSVGTASNYEQYF.

This clonotype was detected ten times or more. The J gene is TRBJ1-2, the V gene TRBV14; tentatively, D is TRBD1 (6 bases). Deletions cut 4 bases from V and 7 bases from J, with 25 bases between. Per germline, CDR1 SGHDN and CDR2 FVKESK. The CDR3 is 17 amino acids. The DNA for the CDR3 is TGTGCCAGCAGCCGAAATCCCTATTACAGGGTCCTCCGTGGCTACACCTTC. It encodes CASSRNPYYRVLRGYTF.

This clonotype was found many times. The chain links TRBV9 to TRBJ2-3; the D gene is possibly TRBD2 (5 bases). Deletions cut 0 bases from V and 1 base from J, with 12 bases between. CDR3 length: 16 amino acids. The germline V gene encodes CDR1 SGDLS and CDR2 YYNGEE. Here the CDR3 DNA reads TGTGCCAGCAGCGTAGCAGCTAGCCCAGGCACAGATACGCAGTATTTT. As protein: CASSVAASPGTDTQYF.

In its sample, this clonotype was seen many times. The chain uses TRBV7-3 and TRBJ2-3; 11 bases are shared with TRBD2. This CDR3 contains 16 residues. Per the germline V gene, CDR1 is SGHTA and CDR2 is FQGTGA. J gave up 1 base and V 5 bases, and 5 bases lay outside the gene matches. CDR3 loop: CASSPSGGRRTDTQYF. CDR3 coding DNA: TGTGCCAGCAGCCCTAGCGGGGGGCGACGCACAGATACGCAGTATTTT.

This clonotype has ten or more counts. The chain joins TRBV6-5 to TRBJ1-6; 9 nucleotides align to TRBD1. The germline CDR1 and CDR2 sequences are MNHEY and SVGAGI. CDR3 size: 15 residues. V trimming: 5 bases; J trimming: 9 bases; junction bases outside the gene matches: 8. The CDR3 nucleotides read TGTGCCAGCAGTCAGAAGGGACAGGGAGTTTCACCCCTCCACTTT. Protein product: CASSQKGQGVSPLHF.

This clonotype was seen at least ten times. The chain couples TRBV30 to TRBJ2-3; D may be TRBD2 (6 bases). V was cut by 1 base and J by 1 base, with 12 bases left in between. Germline CDR1 and CDR2: GTSNPN and SVGIG (reference sequence). The CDR3 is 15 amino acids. CDR3 loop: CAWSAGREGTDTQYF. DNA for the CDR3: TGTGCCTGGAGTGCGGGGCGGGAAGGCACAGATACGCAGTATTTT.

J is TRBJ1-6 and V is TRBV24-1, with D tentatively TRBD1 (5 bases). CDR1 is KGHDR, CDR2 SFDVKD, per germline. The CDR3 runs to 21 residues. V was trimmed by 9 bases and J by 4 bases, leaving 33 bases between them. The CDR3: CATPSRRAAPTSRSYNSPLHF. CDR3 DNA sequence: TGTGCCACCCCGTCGCGCAGGGCAGCTCCTACGAGCAGGTCGTATAATTCACCCCTCCACTTT.

This clonotype was counted only a few times. The CDR3 protein is CASSPGQGRNYTF. The CDR3 DNA is TGTGCCAGCAGCCCGGGACAGGGGAGGAACTACACCTTC. The chain is built from TRBV27 and TRBJ1-2, with 10 bases that match TRBD1. Germline assignment: CDR1 MNHEY and CDR2 SMNVEV (reference sequence). V dropped 6 bases and J dropped 10; count of bases not matched to a gene: 8. CDR3 size: 13 residues.

The chain carries TRBV29-1 and TRBJ2-5; D possibly uses TRBD1 or TRBD2 (5 bases each). This CDR3 has 13 amino acids. The ends were cut back, 6 bases at V and 4 bases at J, with 15 bases in the middle. From germline, CDR1 is SQVTM and CDR2 ANQGSEA. CDR3 DNA sequence: TGCAGCGTAGGGACGGGCGGAGGAGAGACCCAGTACTTC. This translates into CSVGTGGGETQYF.

In this sample, this clonotype turned up many times. V is TRBV14 and J is TRBJ1-6; tentatively, D is TRBD1 (6 bases). Trimming took 3 bases from V and 0 from J, leaving 15 bases between them. Germline V CDR1 and CDR2: SGHDN, FVKESK. The CDR3 is 18 amino acids. The chain's CDR3 is CASSQHNRAGSYNSPLHF. The CDR3 DNA reads as TGTGCCAGCAGCCAGCACAACAGGGCGGGCTCCTATAATTCACCCCTCCACTTT.

The chain uses TRBV20-1 and TRBJ2-1, with a weak D call TRBD2 (6 bases). The CDR3 has 14 residues. Germline-derived CDR1 and CDR2 are DFQATT and SNEGSKA (reference sequence). V was cut by 5 bases and J by 4 bases, with 15 bases left in between. As DNA, the CDR3 is TGCAGTGCTCCGTCGGGAGAGGTGTACAATGAGCAGTTCTTC. Protein product: CSAPSGEVYNEQFF.

The sample holds many counts of this clonotype. The V call is TRBV20-1, the J call TRBJ2-1; 7 nucleotides agree with TRBD1. J gave up 0 bases and V 1 base, and 6 bases lay outside the gene matches. The CDR3 sequence is 16 residues long. Germline V CDR1 and CDR2: DFQATT, SNEGSKA (reference sequence). CDR3 sequence reads: CSARGPGQLSYNEQFF. For the CDR3, the DNA is TGCAGTGCTAGAGGACCGGGACAGCTCTCCTACAATGAGCAGTTCTTC.

This clonotype was recorded at least ten times. V is TRBV13 and J is TRBJ1-2; no clear D gene. The germline CDR1 and CDR2 sequences are PRHDT and FYEKMQ (reference sequence). Trimming shortened V by 2 bases and J by 8 bases, and 12 bases separated the two germline ends. CDR3 length: 13 residues. CDR3 region: CASSLHPATGYTF. The CDR3, as DNA: TGTGCCAGCAGCTTACATCCGGCGACGGGCTACACCTTC.

This clonotype was detected ten times or more. The chain uses TRBV20-1 and TRBJ2-3; 10 bases are shared with TRBD2. This CDR3 has 15 amino acids. The ends lost 3 bases at V and 11 bases at J; junction bases unmatched: 14. Germline loops: CDR1 DFQATT, CDR2 SNEGSKA (reference sequence). CDR3 DNA sequence: TGCAGTGCTAGTAAGGGACTAGCGTCCCAACGGGGGCAGTATTTT. Protein: CSASKGLASQRGQYF.

Notes on this clonotype: Just one base apart from a much larger clone, this may be a read error. V and J are TRBV7-6 and TRBJ2-2, with D perhaps matching TRBD1 (5 bases). The CDR3 is 15 residues long. V was shortened by 3 bases and J by 6 bases, with 14 bases between the two germline ends. Per germline, CDR1 SGHVS and CDR2 FNYEAQ. The CDR3 bases are TGTGCCAGCAGCTTTCAGGGATGGTCCGCCGGGGAGCTGTTTTTT. It is translated as CASSFQGWSAGELFF.

This clonotype was recorded at least ten times. V and J are TRBV20-1 and TRBJ1-2; D is perhaps TRBD1 (5 bases). Germline lookup yields CDR1 DFQATT and CDR2 SNEGSKA (reference sequence). V shed 0 bases and J shed 2 bases, with 22 bases lying between them. The CDR3 consists of 18 residues. The CDR3 sequence: CSARDRGETYRGNYGYTF. In DNA, the CDR3 is TGCAGTGCTAGAGATCGGGGGGAGACTTACCGTGGAAACTATGGCTACACCTTC.

In its sample, this clonotype was seen a few times. The chain carries TRBV4-2 and TRBJ2-1, with 11 bases lining up with TRBD2. Germline trimming cut 2 bases from V and 1 base from J; bases unmatched to any gene: 1. The germline V gene encodes CDR1 LGHNA and CDR2 YNFKEQ. This CDR3 comprises 16 residues. CDR3 nucleotides: TGTGCCAGCAGCCAAAGACTAGCGGGATCCTACAATGAGCAGTTCTTC. Its protein product is CASSQRLAGSYNEQFF.

At least ten counts were recorded for this clonotype. The genes are TRBV27 and TRBJ1-6; 7 positions match TRBD1. The CDR3 has 14 amino acids. V was clipped by 6 bases and J by 10 bases; unmatched bases: 9. The germline V gene encodes CDR1 MNHEY and CDR2 SMNVEV (reference sequence). CDR3 DNA sequence: TGTGCCAGCAGCGATGACAGGGCACGATCACCCCTCCACTTT. As protein: CASSDDRARSPLHF.

The chain carries TRBV20-1 and TRBJ2-5; 9 positions match TRBD1. V gave up 6 bases and J gave up 3 bases; unmatched junction bases: 23. There are 19 residues in the CDR3. From germline, CDR1 is DFQATT and CDR2 SNEGSKA (reference sequence). In DNA form, the CDR3 reads TGCAGTGCGGGACAGAACTATGGCTACAGGGGGCAGTTCGAAGAGACCCAGTACTTC. Translation gives CSAGQNYGYRGQFEETQYF.